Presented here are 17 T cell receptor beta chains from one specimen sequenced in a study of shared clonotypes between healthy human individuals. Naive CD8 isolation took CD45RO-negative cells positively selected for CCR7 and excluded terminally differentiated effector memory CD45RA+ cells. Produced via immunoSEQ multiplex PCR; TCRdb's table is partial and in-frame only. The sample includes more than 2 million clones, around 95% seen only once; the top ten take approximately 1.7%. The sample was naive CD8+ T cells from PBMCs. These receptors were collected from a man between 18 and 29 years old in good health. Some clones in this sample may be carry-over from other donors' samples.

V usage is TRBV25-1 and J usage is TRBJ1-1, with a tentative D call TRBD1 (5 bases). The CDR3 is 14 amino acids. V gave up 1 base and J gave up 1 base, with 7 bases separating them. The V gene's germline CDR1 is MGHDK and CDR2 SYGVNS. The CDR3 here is CASSESQANTEAFF. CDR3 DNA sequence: TGTGCCAGCAGTGAATCACAGGCGAACACTGAAGCTTTCTTT.

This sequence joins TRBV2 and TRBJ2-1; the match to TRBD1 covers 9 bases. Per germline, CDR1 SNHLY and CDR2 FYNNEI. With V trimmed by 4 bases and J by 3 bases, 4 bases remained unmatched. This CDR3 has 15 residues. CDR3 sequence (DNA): TGTGCCAGCAGTGGTAGACAGGGGGTCTACAATGAGCAGTTCTTC. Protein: CASSGRQGVYNEQFF.

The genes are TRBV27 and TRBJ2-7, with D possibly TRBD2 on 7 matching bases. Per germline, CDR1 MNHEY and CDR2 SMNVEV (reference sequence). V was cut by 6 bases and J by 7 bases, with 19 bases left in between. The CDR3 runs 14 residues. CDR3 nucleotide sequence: TGTGCCAGCAGAAAGGGGGGGGAGTGGGAAGAGCAGTACTTC. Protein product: CASRKGGEWEEQYF.

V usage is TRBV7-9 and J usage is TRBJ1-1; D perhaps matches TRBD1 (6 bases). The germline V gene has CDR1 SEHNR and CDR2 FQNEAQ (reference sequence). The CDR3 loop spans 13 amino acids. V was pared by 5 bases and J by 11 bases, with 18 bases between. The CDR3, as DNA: TGTGCCAGCAGCCTAGAAGGGGGGGTTTGGGCTTTCTTT. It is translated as CASSLEGGVWAFF.

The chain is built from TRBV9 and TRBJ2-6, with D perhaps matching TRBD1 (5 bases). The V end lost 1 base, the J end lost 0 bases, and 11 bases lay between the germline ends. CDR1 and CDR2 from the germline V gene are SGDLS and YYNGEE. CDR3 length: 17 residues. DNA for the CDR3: TGTGCCAGCAGCGTATGGCAGGGCCCCTCTGGGGCCAACGTCCTGACTTTC. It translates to CASSVWQGPSGANVLTF.

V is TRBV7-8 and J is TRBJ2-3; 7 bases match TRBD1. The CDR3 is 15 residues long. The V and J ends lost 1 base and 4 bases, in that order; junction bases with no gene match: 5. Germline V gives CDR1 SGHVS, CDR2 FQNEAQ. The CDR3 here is CASSLVRQGADTQYF. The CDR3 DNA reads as TGTGCCAGCAGCTTAGTTCGACAGGGAGCAGATACGCAGTATTTT. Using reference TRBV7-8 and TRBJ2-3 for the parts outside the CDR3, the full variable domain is GAGVSQSPRYKVAKRGQDVALRCDPISGHVSLFWYQQALGQGPEFLTYFQNEAQLDKSGLPSDRFFAERPEGSVSTLKIQRTQQEDSAVYLCASSLVRQGADTQYFGPGTRLTVL.

CDR3 loop: CASSLDGRSYEQYF. The DNA of the CDR3 is TGTGCCAGTAGTTTGGACGGACGCTCCTACGAGCAGTACTTC. The chain has TRBV19 and TRBJ2-7, with D unclear. V was clipped by 5 bases and J by 0 bases, with 11 bases between them. The germline CDR1 and CDR2 sequences are LNHDA and SQIVND (reference sequence). The CDR3 length is 14 residues.

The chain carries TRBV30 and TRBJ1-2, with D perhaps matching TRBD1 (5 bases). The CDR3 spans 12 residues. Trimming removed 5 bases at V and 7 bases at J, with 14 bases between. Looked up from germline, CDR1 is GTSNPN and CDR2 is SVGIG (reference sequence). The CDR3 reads CAWYRGPPGYTF. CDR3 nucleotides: TGTGCCTGGTACCGGGGCCCCCCTGGCTACACCTTC.

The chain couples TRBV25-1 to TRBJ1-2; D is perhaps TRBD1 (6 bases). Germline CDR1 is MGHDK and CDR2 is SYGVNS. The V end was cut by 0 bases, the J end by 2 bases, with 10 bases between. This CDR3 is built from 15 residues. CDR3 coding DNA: TGTGCCAGCAGTGAATATCGCACAGGGAACTATGGCTACACCTTC. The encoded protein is CASSEYRTGNYGYTF.

DNA of the CDR3: TGTGCCAGCAGTGGCAATTGGCCCCAGCATTTT. It codes for CASSGNWPQHF. The chain recombines TRBV28 with TRBJ1-5; D remains unclear. This CDR3 region has 11 residues. Trimming removed 5 bases from V and 9 bases from J, with 8 bases in between. Germline assignment: CDR1 MDHEN and CDR2 SYDVKM.

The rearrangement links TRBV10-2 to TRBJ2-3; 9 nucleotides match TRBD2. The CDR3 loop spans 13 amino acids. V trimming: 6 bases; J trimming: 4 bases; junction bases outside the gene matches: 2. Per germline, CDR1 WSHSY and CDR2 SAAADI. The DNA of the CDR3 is TGCGCCAGCAGCAGCGGGAGGTCAGATACGCAGTATTTT. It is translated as CASSSGRSDTQYF.

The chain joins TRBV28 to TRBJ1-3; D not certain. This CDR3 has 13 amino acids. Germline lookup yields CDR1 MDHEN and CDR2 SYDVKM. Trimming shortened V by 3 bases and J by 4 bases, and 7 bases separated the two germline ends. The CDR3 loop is CASSFAQGNTIYF. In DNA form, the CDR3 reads TGTGCCAGCAGTTTTGCTCAAGGAAACACCATATATTTT.

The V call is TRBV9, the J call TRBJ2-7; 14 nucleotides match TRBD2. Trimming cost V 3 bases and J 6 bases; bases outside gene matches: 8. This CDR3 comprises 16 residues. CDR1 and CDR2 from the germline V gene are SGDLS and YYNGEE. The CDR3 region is CASSERGLAGDGEQYF. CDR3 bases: TGTGCCAGCAGCGAGAGGGGACTAGCGGGAGACGGCGAGCAGTACTTC.

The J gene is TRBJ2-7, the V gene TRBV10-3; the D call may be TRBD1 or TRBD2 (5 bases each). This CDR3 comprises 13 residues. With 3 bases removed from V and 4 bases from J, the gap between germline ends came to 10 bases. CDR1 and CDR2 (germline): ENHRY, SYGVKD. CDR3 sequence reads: CAISEGTFYEQYF. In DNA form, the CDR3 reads TGTGCCATCAGTGAAGGGACGTTTTACGAGCAGTACTTC.

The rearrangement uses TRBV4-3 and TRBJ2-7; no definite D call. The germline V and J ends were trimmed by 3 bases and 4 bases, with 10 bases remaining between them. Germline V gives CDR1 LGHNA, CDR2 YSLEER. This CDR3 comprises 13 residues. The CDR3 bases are TGCGCCAGCAGCCACGGACGGAAATACGAGCAGTACTTC. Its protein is CASSHGRKYEQYF.

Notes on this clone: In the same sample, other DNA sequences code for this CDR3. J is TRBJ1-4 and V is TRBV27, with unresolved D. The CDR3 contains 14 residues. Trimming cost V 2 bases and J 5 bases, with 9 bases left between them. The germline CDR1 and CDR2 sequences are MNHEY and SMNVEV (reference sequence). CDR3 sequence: CASSLVGSNEKLFF. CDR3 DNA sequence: TGTGCCAGCAGTTTAGTAGGGTCGAATGAAAAACTGTTTTTT.

The CDR3 DNA reads TGTGCCAGCAGCTCCCGGGACTTGAACACCGGGGAGCTGTTTTTT. Translated: CASSSRDLNTGELFF. V gene TRBV7-2 combines with J gene TRBJ2-2, with D possibly being TRBD2 (6 bases). Trimming removed 4 bases at V and 1 base at J, with 10 bases between. Germline CDR1 is SGHTA and CDR2 is FQGNSA. CDR3 length: 15 amino acids.